What follows are 31 T cell receptor beta chains derived from one specimen sequenced in a study of T-cell reconstitution after alpha-beta-depleted transplantation in children (TCRdb year 2016). Library method: PCR. Sequenced on an Illumina HiSeq 2500. Molecular barcoding was employed in the preparation of TCR libraries, with unique molecular identifiers being used to normalize TCRbeta repertoire quantification. In TCRdb, the public reads were trimmed at Q25 with fastp and aligned with MiXCR, with productive beta chains retained. Records with the same CDR3 protein are collapsed into one entry carrying the most frequent genes and DNA. The sample profile shows about 610,000 distinct CDR3 sequences; roughly a tenth of them were found once. The ten largest account for roughly 4% of the sample. The specimen was PBMCs from the stem cell graft donor, collected from the stem cell graft. The receptors shown here come from a human donor who donated a stem cell graft to a child with acute myeloid leukemia.

In its sample, this clonotype was seen once. A much bigger clone sits one base away, suggesting this may be a read error. V is TRBV7-8 and J is TRBJ2-7; 11 positions agree with TRBD2. This CDR3 has 14 residues. Germline CDR1 is SGHVS and CDR2 is FQNEAQ. The V segment lost 6 bases and the J segment 4 bases; nucleotides outside the gene matches: 5. CDR3 coding DNA: TGTGCCAGCAGACCGGGACTAGCGGTTTACGAGCAGTACTTC. Its protein is CASRPGLAVYEQYF.

This clonotype was counted a few times. The chain is built from TRBV7-3 and TRBJ2-2; the D gene could be TRBD1 or TRBD2 (5 bases each). The germline CDR1 and CDR2 sequences are SGHTA and FQGTGA. Trimming stripped 5 bases from V and 0 bases from J, with 13 bases between. This CDR3 region has 16 residues. Written as DNA, the CDR3 is TGTGCCAGCAGCCCAGGGAGTTTTGCGAACACCGGGGAGCTGTTTTTT. Translating it yields CASSPGSFANTGELFF.

Many counts were recorded for this clonotype. The chain couples TRBV12-5 to TRBJ2-7, with 8 bases that match TRBD1. The CDR3 is 15 amino acids. The junction had 10 bases not matched to a gene; V was cut back by 5 bases and J by 4 bases. The germline V gene encodes CDR1 LGHNT and CDR2 FRNRAP. In nucleotides, the CDR3 is TGTGCTAGTGGTATGGGACAGGAGTCGGTGTACGAGCAGTACTTC. This encodes CASGMGQESVYEQYF.

This clonotype was seen only a few times. The V call is TRBV18, the J call TRBJ2-1; 13 bases match TRBD2. Germline assignment: CDR1 KGHSH and CDR2 LQKENI. The CDR3 has 14 residues. Unmatched junction bases numbered 8, after V lost 3 bases and J lost 15 bases. The CDR3 DNA sequence: TGTGCCAGCTCACCCGGACTAGCGGGAGAGGTATGGTTCTTC. It codes for CASSPGLAGEVWFF.

This clonotype appeared many times. This rearrangement joins TRBV29-1 to TRBJ2-1; TRBD1 or TRBD2 may be the D gene (5 bases each). V lost 6 bases to trimming and J lost 8 bases, with 14 bases between them. This CDR3 is built from 12 residues. From germline, CDR1 is SQVTM and CDR2 ANQGSEA. CDR3 DNA sequence: TGCAGCGTAGCCAAGGGGAGCGATGAGCAGTTCTTC. Protein product: CSVAKGSDEQFF.

A few counts support this clonotype. V is TRBV30 and J is TRBJ2-1; no firm D call. The CDR3 sequence is 12 residues long. Germline V CDR1 and CDR2: GTSNPN, SVGIG (reference sequence). Deletions cut 1 base from V and 8 bases from J, with 9 bases between. The DNA for the CDR3 is TGTGCCTGGAGTGGTCCCCCGGATGAGCAGTTCTTC. Residues: CAWSGPPDEQFF.

This clonotype was found once. The CDR3 protein is CASSLDWMGLAGDLETQYF. CDR3 in DNA: TGTGCCAGCAGCTTAGATTGGATGGGACTAGCGGGAGACTTGGAGACCCAGTACTTC. This chain joins TRBV11-2 and TRBJ2-5; 14 bases match TRBD2. The CDR3 extends over 19 amino acids. The germline CDR1 and CDR2 sequences are SGHAT and FQNNGV. Trimming cost V 0 bases and J 5 bases; bases outside gene matches: 11.

This clonotype was recorded a few times. The chain carries TRBV6-2 or TRBV6-3 and TRBJ1-5, with D uncertain. The CDR3 has 12 residues. V was pared by 4 bases and J by 7 bases, with 8 bases between. The V gene's germline CDR1 is MNHEY and CDR2 SVGEGT. The CDR3 nucleotides read TGTGCCAGCAGTTCTCTTTCGCAGCCCCAGCATTTT. It codes for CASSSLSQPQHF.

This clonotype was seen ten or more times. V usage is TRBV20-1 and J usage is TRBJ2-7, with 11 bases aligning to TRBD2. The CDR3 has 14 residues. Germline V gene data show CDR1 as DFQATT and CDR2 as SNEGSKA (reference sequence). V shed 4 bases and J 3 bases; nucleotides not matched to a gene: 5. CDR3 DNA sequence: TGCAGTGCTACAGGACTAGCGGGTATCTACGAGCAGTACTTC. This translates into CSATGLAGIYEQYF.

As for this clonotype: A clone one base away is much larger, so this may be a read error. The conserved final phenylalanine or tryptophan is absent from the CDR3, which likely points to a read error. V usage is TRBV6-2 or TRBV6-3 and J usage is TRBJ1-2; 7 nucleotides agree with TRBD1. Germline trimming cut 6 bases from V and 4 bases from J; bases unmatched to any gene: 5. Germline V gene sequence: CDR1 MNHEY, CDR2 SVGEGT. This CDR3 has 13 residues. The CDR3 DNA is TGTGCCAGCAGCTCGGGACAGACCTATGGCTACACCTCC. It specifies CASSSGQTYGYTS.

V is TRBV19 and J is TRBJ1-5, with D maybe TRBD1 (6 bases). Germline V CDR1 and CDR2: LNHDA, SQIVND (reference sequence). V dropped 3 bases and J dropped 4 bases, with 25 bases sitting between them. The CDR3 sequence is 19 residues long. In nucleotides, the CDR3 is TGTGCCAGTAGTATCCTTTCGGACAGCCCGACGGGTGAAAATCAGCCCCAGCATTTT. Translated: CASSILSDSPTGENQPQHF. The full variable domain, completed using reference TRBV19 and TRBJ1-5, is DGGITQSPKYLFRKEGQNVTLSCEQNLNHDAMYWYRQDPGQGLRLIYYSQIVNDFQKGDIAEGYSVSREKKESFPLTVTSAQKNPTAFYLCASSILSDSPTGENQPQHFGDGTRLSIL.

Regarding this clonotype: This may arise from a read error, as a much more abundant clone is one base away. Here the CDR3 omits its conserved ending phenylalanine or tryptophan, so a read error is the likely source. J is TRBJ2-7 and V is TRBV20-1; 9 bases fit TRBD1. V lost 5 bases, J lost 4 bases, and 9 bases stayed unmatched. The germline V gene encodes CDR1 DFQATT and CDR2 SNEGSKA (reference sequence). The length of the CDR3 is 14 residues. As DNA, the CDR3 is TGCAGTGCTCCTAACGACAGGGGGTGGTACGAGCAGTACCTC. This gives the protein CSAPNDRGWYEQYL.

CDR3 nucleotides: TGTGCCAGCAGCTTAGCGATCCTATACAATGAGCAGTTCTTC. Protein product: CASSLAILYNEQFF. V usage is TRBV7-9 and J usage is TRBJ2-1; no reliable D call. The V and J ends lost 0 bases and 4 bases respectively, with 7 bases between them. The length of the CDR3 is 14 residues. From germline, CDR1 is SEHNR and CDR2 FQNEAQ (reference sequence).

V is TRBV7-8 and J is TRBJ1-3, with no clear D. The germline gives CDR1 SGHVS, CDR2 FQNEAQ. V was shortened by 5 bases and J by 1 base, with 3 bases between the two germline ends. This CDR3 region has 12 residues. CDR3 nucleotide sequence: TGTGCCAGCAGCGCTTCTGGAAACACCATATATTTT. This gives the protein CASSASGNTIYF.

This clonotype came up many times. The chain couples TRBV3-1 to TRBJ2-7; D remains ambiguous. CDR1 is LGHDT, CDR2 YNNKEL, per germline (reference sequence). V lost 1 base and J 6 bases, leaving 4 bases between the germline ends. The CDR3 spans 11 residues. The CDR3 DNA reads TGTGCCAGCAGCCAAGGCGGCGAGCAGTACTTC. Its translation: CASSQGGEQYF.

This clonotype has ten or more counts. The genes are TRBV7-3 and TRBJ1-1, with D possibly TRBD1 on 5 matching bases. There are 13 residues in the CDR3. V lost 5 bases to trimming and J lost 7 bases, with 14 bases between them. Germline V gene sequence: CDR1 SGHTA, CDR2 FQGTGA. CDR3 protein: CASSAGTENEAFF. The CDR3 coding sequence is TGTGCCAGCAGCGCCGGGACTGAGAATGAAGCTTTCTTT.

This chain connects TRBV29-1 to TRBJ2-5; D is unclear. V was shortened by 4 bases and J by 1 base, with 13 bases between the two germline ends. Germline V gene lookup returns CDR1 SQVTM and CDR2 ANQGSEA. This CDR3 has 14 residues. CDR3 in DNA: TGCAGCGTTGCTAAGAGCAATGCCCAAGAGACCCAGTACTTC. This codes for CSVAKSNAQETQYF.

This clonotype appeared a few times. The chain combines TRBV5-1 with TRBJ2-7; 8 bases match TRBD2. Per the germline V gene, CDR1 is SGHRS and CDR2 is YFSETQ. Trimming removed 3 bases from V and 2 bases from J; junction bases left unmatched: 7. This CDR3 contains 15 residues. CDR3 region: CASSSQLAAAYEQYF. Written as DNA, the CDR3 is TGCGCCAGCAGCTCTCAACTAGCGGCAGCCTACGAGCAGTACTTC.

This clonotype was seen a handful of times. The rearrangement joins TRBV6-1 to TRBJ1-5; D not certain. The CDR3 extends over 18 amino acids. V lost 7 bases, J lost 0 bases, and 22 bases lay in between. CDR1 and CDR2 from the germline V gene are MNHNS and SASEGT. CDR3 region: CASIEGRPAYLSNQPQHF. DNA for the CDR3: TGTGCCAGCATCGAAGGGAGGCCAGCCTACCTTAGCAATCAGCCCCAGCATTTT.

This clonotype was detected a few times. V is TRBV6-1 and J is TRBJ2-1, with 12 bases matching TRBD1. The V segment lost 5 bases and the J segment 9 bases; nucleotides outside the gene matches: 5. The CDR3 runs 14 residues. Germline loops: CDR1 MNHNS, CDR2 SASEGT. The DNA of the CDR3 is TGTGCCAGCAGTCGGGACAGGGGGCGGCGTGAGCAGTTCTTC. This encodes CASSRDRGRREQFF.

This clonotype was found once. The chain carries TRBV20-1 and TRBJ2-1, with 10 bases that match TRBD2. Germline assignment: CDR1 DFQATT and CDR2 SNEGSKA (reference sequence). Trimming at V came to 6 bases and at J to 0 bases, leaving 14 bases not matched to a gene. The CDR3 is 18 residues long. This chain's CDR3 is CSAQGASGSTPSYNEQFF. CDR3 nucleotides: TGCAGTGCCCAAGGTGCTAGCGGGAGCACTCCCTCCTACAATGAGCAGTTCTTC.

This clonotype came up many times. The rearrangement uses TRBV10-3 and TRBJ2-1, with D possibly TRBD2 on 6 matching bases. The CDR3 consists of 15 residues. The V and J ends lost 6 bases and 0 bases respectively, with 12 bases between them. CDR1 and CDR2 (germline): ENHRY, SYGVKD. The CDR3 sequence: CAIRGTGSSYNEQFF. The CDR3 nucleotides read TGTGCCATCAGGGGGACTGGGAGCTCCTACAATGAGCAGTTCTTC.

V usage is TRBV7-2 and J usage is TRBJ2-7; D perhaps matches TRBD1 (6 bases). This CDR3 region has 16 residues. V lost 3 bases to trimming and J lost 0 bases, with 15 bases between them. Germline lookup yields CDR1 SGHTA and CDR2 FQGNSA. CDR3 loop: CASSFTGQSNSYEQYF. The CDR3 bases are TGTGCCAGCAGCTTCACCGGACAGTCAAACTCCTACGAGCAGTACTTC.

This CDR3 is CSAPRTGAPTSSYEQYF. The CDR3 DNA is TGCAGTGCTCCTCGGACAGGGGCCCCGACGAGCTCCTACGAGCAGTACTTC. This chain joins TRBV20-1 and TRBJ2-7, with 9 positions matching TRBD1. The ends lost 5 bases at V and 0 bases at J; junction bases unmatched: 14. Germline CDR1 is DFQATT and CDR2 is SNEGSKA (reference sequence). This CDR3 spans 17 amino acids.

The gene calls are TRBV18 and TRBJ2-1; possibly TRBD2 for D (6 bases). Germline V gives CDR1 KGHSH, CDR2 LQKENI. Deletions cut 3 bases from V and 1 base from J, with 10 bases between. The CDR3 is 15 residues long. The CDR3 nucleotides read TGTGCCAGCTCACCGGACTACGTATCCTACAATGAGCAGTTCTTC. Its translation: CASSPDYVSYNEQFF.

The J gene is TRBJ2-5, the V gene TRBV5-6, with D possibly TRBD2 on 5 matching bases. The length of the CDR3 is 12 residues. Germline V gene sequence: CDR1 SGHDT, CDR2 YYEEEE. Between the trimmed V and J ends, which lost 4 bases and 5 bases, there was a span of 9 bases. The CDR3 reads CASSIQRETQYF. The CDR3 nucleotides are TGTGCCAGCAGCATACAGCGGGAGACCCAGTACTTC.

This clonotype was counted ten times or more. This rearrangement joins TRBV9 to TRBJ2-7, with 7 bases lining up with TRBD1. Germline loops: CDR1 SGDLS, CDR2 YYNGEE. CDR3 size: 15 residues. J gave up 0 bases and V 1 base, and 4 bases lay outside the gene matches. The CDR3: CASSVTGQSSYEQYF. The CDR3 bases are TGTGCCAGCAGCGTAACGGGACAGAGCTCCTACGAGCAGTACTTC.

V and J are TRBV5-6 and TRBJ2-1; maybe TRBD2 (5 bases). CDR1 and CDR2 from the germline V gene are SGHDT and YYEEEE. CDR3 length: 12 residues. Between the trimmed V and J ends, which lost 3 bases and 7 bases, there was a span of 8 bases. The DNA for the CDR3 is TGTGCCAGCAGCTCGGGGATAAATGAGCAGTTCTTC. It specifies CASSSGINEQFF.

Details on this clonotype: One junction end does not reproduce the germline sequence, and a read error may be involved. This chain links TRBV10-3 with TRBJ2-7; D uncertain. The CDR3 is made up of 12 amino acids. Germline V gene lookup returns CDR1 ENHRY and CDR2 SYGVKD. In DNA, the CDR3 is TGTGCCATCAGTGAGTCCCAGCCGTTCCGTTGGTTC. As protein: CAISESQPFRWF.

This clonotype has at least ten counts. CDR3 in amino acids: CASRAPGTNYNEQFF. The DNA of the CDR3 is TGTGCCAGCAGGGCTCCCGGGACTAACTACAATGAGCAGTTCTTC. The gene calls are TRBV6-1 and TRBJ2-1; 7 bases align to TRBD2. Trimming took 6 bases from V and 3 from J; bases not matched to a gene: 8. CDR1 is MNHNS, CDR2 SASEGT, per germline. The CDR3 runs to 15 residues.

J is TRBJ2-7 and V is TRBV5-1; the D gene is possibly TRBD2 (6 bases). Germline CDR1 is SGHRS and CDR2 is YFSETQ. The germline V and J ends were trimmed by 1 base and 2 bases, with 16 bases remaining between them. This CDR3 has 16 amino acids. CDR3 nucleotides: TGCGCCAGCAGCTTGTTGAGCCTCGGGGGAACCTACGAGCAGTACTTC. Protein: CASSLLSLGGTYEQYF.